This T cell receptor (beta chain) was captured in a study of blood T cells in healthy people across ages. The individuals who served as donors were healthy Caucasians living in Russia, aged roughly 6 to 95. Isolation per sample recovered at least 6 million PBMCs. This clonotype showed up just once. Its antigen is undetermined. Findings of the study overall: Possibly, changes in expanded clonotypes were confounded because donor CMV status was unknown.

The use of a sample-barcoded 5' primer and a J-beta primer mix characterized a second PCR of roughly 6 to 11 cycles. TCRdb ran MiXCR on the 5' RACE reads and lists one entry per CDR3 protein. This sample yields 1.5 million to 2 million distinct CDR3 sequences, of which around half are seen a single time; over 2% belongs to the top ten. Sequencing input: blood. This clonotype originated in a middle-aged woman in good health.

CDR3 protein: CAIGSTSGKNNEQFF. The CDR3 DNA reads as TGTGCCATCGGTTCAACTAGCGGGAAAAACAATGAGCAGTTCTTC. The chain employs TRBV10-3 and TRBJ2-1; 10 bases line up with TRBD2. V lost 8 bases to trimming and J lost 5 bases; unmatched junction nucleotides: 9. CDR3 length: 15 amino acids. Germline loops: CDR1 ENHRY, CDR2 SYGVKD.